This T cell receptor beta chain is drawn from a study of monozygotic twins with inflammatory bowel disease. Each donor gave 2.5 ml of peripheral blood. From germline, CDR1 is SGHTA and CDR2 FQGNSA. This CDR3 is 13 amino acids long. On this clonotype itself: The antigen is undetermined.

Study findings and constraints: IBD patients, compared with healthy twins, shared fewer clonotypes with others (especially with disease activity).

UMIs that included a 6-nucleotide sample barcode were added by template switching, which took place during cDNA synthesis. No DNA is given; TCRdb re-called the 5' RACE reads and lists each CDR3 protein once. This sample contains under 200,000 distinct CDR3 sequences. The chain combines TRBV7-2 with TRBJ1-5. The sequencing input was blood. This sequence was found in a human donor with ulcerative colitis or Crohn's disease, or a healthy co-twin of an affected twin (not recorded which). The CDR3 here is CASSLVSNQPQHF.